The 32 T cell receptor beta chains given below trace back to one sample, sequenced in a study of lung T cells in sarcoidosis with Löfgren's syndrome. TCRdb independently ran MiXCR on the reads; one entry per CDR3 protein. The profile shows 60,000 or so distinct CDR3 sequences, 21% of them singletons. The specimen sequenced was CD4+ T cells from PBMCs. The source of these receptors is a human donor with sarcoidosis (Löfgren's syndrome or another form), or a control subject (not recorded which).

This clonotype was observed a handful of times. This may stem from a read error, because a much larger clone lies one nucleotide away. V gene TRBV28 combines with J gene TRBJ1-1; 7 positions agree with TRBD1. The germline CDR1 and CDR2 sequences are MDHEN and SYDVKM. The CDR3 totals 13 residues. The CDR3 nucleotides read TGTGCCAGCAGTTTCAGGGGGAACTCTGAAGCTTTCTTT. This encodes CASSFRGNSEAFF.

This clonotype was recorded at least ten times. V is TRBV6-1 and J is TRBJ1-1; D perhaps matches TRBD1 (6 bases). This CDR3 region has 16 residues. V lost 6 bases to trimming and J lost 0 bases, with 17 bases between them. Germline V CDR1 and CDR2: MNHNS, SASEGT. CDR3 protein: CASRLFHRVMNTEAFF. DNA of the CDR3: TGTGCCAGCAGATTATTTCACAGGGTAATGAACACTGAAGCTTTCTTT.

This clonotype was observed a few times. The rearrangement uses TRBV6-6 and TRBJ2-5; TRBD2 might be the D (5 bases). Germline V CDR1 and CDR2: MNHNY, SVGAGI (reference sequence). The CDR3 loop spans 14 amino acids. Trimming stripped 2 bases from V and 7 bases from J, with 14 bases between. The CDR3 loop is CASSYVAGEGTQYF. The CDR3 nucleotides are TGTGCCAGCAGTTACGTCGCAGGCGAGGGGACCCAGTACTTC.

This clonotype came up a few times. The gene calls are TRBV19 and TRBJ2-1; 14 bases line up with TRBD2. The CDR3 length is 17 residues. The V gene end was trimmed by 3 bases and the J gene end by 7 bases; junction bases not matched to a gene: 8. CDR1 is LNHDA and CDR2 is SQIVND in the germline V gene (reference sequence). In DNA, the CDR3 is TGTGCCAGTAGTATTTTTCGGACTAGCGGGAGGACGAATGAGCAGTTCTTC. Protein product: CASSIFRTSGRTNEQFF.

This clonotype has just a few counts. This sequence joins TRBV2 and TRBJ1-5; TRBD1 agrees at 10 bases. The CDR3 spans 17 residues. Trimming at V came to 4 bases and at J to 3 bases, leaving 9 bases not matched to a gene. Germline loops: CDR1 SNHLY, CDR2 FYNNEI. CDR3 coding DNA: TGTGCCAGCAGTGGGGGACAGGGGAACGTGGCCAATCAGCCCCAGCATTTT. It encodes CASSGGQGNVANQPQHF.

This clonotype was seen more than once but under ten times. CDR3 DNA sequence: TGTGCCAGCAGCTTCCTCGGGAGGGGATGGGACAATGAGCAGTTCTTC. Translating gives CASSFLGRGWDNEQFF. The chain is built from TRBV5-4 and TRBJ2-1; 8 bases agree with TRBD2. The CDR3 runs to 16 residues. V lost 2 bases to trimming and J lost 5 bases; unmatched junction nucleotides: 9. Germline CDR1 reads SGHNT; CDR2 reads YYREEE (reference sequence).

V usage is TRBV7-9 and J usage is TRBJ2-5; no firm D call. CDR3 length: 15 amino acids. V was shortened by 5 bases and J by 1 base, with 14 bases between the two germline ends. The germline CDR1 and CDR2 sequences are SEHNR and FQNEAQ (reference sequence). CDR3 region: CASSPTQVLQETQYF. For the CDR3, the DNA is TGTGCCAGCAGCCCCACCCAGGTACTCCAAGAGACCCAGTACTTC.

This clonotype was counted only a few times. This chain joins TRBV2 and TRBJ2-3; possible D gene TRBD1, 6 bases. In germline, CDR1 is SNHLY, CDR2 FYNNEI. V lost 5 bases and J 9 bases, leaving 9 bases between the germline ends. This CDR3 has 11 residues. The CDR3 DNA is TGTGCCAGCAGTACAGGGCGGACGCAGTATTTT. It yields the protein CASSTGRTQYF.

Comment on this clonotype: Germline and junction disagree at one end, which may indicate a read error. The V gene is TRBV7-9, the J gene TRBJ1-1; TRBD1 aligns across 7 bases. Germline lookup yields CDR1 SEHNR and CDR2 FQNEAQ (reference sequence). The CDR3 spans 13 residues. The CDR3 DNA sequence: TGTGCCGGCAGCTTCCTCAGACAGGGTGAGGCTTTCTTT. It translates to CAGSFLRQGEAFF.

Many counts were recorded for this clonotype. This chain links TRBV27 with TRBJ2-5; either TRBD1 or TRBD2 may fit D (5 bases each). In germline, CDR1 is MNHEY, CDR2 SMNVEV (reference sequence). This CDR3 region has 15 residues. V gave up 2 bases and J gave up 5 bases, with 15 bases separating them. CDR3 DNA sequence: TGTGCCAGCAGTTTAAGCGGACTCCCAGGGGAGACCCAGTACTTC. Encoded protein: CASSLSGLPGETQYF.

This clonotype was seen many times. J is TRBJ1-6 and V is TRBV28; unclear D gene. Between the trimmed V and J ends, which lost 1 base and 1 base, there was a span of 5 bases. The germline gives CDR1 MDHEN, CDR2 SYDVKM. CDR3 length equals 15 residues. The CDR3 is CASSLSWSYNSPLHF. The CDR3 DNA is TGTGCCAGCAGTTTATCGTGGTCCTATAATTCACCCCTCCACTTT.

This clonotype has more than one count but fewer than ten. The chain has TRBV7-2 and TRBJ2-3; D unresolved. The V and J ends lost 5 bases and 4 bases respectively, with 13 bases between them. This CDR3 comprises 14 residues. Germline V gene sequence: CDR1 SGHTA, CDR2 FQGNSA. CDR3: CASSQTFAPDTQYF. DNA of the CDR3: TGTGCCAGCAGCCAGACATTCGCCCCAGATACGCAGTATTTT.

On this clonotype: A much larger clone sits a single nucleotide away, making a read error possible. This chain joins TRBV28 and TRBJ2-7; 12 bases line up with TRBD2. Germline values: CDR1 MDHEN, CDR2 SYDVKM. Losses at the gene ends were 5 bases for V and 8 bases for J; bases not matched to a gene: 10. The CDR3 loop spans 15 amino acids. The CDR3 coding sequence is TGTGCCAGCAGTCCCGAGACTAGCGGGAGATCCAAGCAGTACTTC. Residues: CASSPETSGRSKQYF.

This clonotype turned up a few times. The CDR3, as DNA: TGTGCCAGTAGTAGGTCTAGCGGGAGACGAGAGACCCAGTACTTC. Protein sequence: CASSRSSGRRETQYF. The chain links TRBV19 to TRBJ2-5; 10 bases are a match to TRBD2. The CDR3 is made up of 15 amino acids. The germline V gene encodes CDR1 LNHDA and CDR2 SQIVND (reference sequence). The V gene end was trimmed by 4 bases and the J gene end by 4 bases; junction bases not matched to a gene: 6.

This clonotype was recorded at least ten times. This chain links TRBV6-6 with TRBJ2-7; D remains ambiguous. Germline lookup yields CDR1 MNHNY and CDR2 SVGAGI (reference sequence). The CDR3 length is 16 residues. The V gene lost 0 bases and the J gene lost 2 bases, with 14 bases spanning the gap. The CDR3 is CASSYSDNLGTYEQYF. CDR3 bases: TGTGCCAGCAGTTACTCTGACAATTTAGGAACCTACGAGCAGTACTTC.

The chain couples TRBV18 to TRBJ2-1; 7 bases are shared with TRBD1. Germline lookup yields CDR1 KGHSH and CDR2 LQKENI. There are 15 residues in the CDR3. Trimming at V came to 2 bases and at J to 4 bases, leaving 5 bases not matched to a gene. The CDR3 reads CASSPRGTEYNEQFF. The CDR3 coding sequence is TGTGCCAGCTCACCAAGGGGGACAGAATACAATGAGCAGTTCTTC.

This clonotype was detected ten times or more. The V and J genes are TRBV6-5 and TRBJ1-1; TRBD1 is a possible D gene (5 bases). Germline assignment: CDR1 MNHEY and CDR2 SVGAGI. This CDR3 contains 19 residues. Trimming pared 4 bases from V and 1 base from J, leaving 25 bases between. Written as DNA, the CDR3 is TGTGCCAGCAGTTCCTGGTTGCCAGGGAGATTGAGTAGGAACACTGAAGCTTTCTTT. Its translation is CASSSWLPGRLSRNTEAFF.

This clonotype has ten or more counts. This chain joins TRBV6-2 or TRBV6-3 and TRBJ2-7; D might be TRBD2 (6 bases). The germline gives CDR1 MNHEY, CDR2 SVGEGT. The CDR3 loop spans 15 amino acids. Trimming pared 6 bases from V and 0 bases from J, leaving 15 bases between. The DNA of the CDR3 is TGTGCCAGCAGATCCGGGACTCAGGCCTCCTACGAGCAGTACGTC. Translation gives CASRSGTQASYEQYV.

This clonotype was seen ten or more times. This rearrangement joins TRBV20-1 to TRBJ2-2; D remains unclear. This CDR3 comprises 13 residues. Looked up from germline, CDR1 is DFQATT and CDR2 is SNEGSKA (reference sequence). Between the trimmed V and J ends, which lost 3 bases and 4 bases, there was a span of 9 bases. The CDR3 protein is CSAREGSTGELFF. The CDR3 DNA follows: TGCAGTGCTAGGGAAGGCAGCACCGGGGAGCTGTTTTTT.

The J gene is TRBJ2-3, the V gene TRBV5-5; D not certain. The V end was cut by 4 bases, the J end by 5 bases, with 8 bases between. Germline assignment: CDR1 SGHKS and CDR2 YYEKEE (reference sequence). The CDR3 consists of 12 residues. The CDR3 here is CASSTGGDTQYF. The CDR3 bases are TGTGCCAGCAGCACGGGCGGAGATACGCAGTATTTT.

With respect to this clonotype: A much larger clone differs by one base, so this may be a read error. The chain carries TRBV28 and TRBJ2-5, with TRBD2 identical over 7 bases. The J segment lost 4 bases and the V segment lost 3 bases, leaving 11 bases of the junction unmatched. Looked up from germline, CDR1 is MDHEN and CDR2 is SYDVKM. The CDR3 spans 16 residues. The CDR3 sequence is CASSLSLAEALETQYF. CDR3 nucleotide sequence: TGTGCCAGCAGTTTGAGTCTAGCGGAAGCTTTAGAGACCCAGTACTTC.

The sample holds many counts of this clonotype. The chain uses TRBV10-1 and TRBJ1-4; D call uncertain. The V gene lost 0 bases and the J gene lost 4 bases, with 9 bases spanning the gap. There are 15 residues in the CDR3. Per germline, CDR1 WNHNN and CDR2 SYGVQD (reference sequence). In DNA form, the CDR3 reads TGCGCCAGCAGTGAGTCTTACAGCCGTAATGAAAAACTGTTTTTT. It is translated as CASSESYSRNEKLFF.

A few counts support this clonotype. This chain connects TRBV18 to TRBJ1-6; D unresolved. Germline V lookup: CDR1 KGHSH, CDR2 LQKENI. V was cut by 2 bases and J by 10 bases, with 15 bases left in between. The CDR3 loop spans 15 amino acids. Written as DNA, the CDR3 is TGTGCCAGCTCACCAAGCCCTGACCCGGGGTCACCCCTCCACTTT. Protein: CASSPSPDPGSPLHF.

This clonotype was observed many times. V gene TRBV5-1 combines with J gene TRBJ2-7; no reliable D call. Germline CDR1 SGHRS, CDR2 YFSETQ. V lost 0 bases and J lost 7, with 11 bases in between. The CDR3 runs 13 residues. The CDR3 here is CASSLVGDDEQYV. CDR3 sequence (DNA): TGCGCCAGCAGCTTGGTTGGCGATGATGAGCAGTACGTC.

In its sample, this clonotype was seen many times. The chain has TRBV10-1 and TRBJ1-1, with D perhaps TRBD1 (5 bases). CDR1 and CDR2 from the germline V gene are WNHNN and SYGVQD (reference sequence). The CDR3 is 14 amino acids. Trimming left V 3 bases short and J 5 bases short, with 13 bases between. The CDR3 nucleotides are TGCGCCAGCAGTGATGGCGGACATGCGACTGAAGCTTTCTTT. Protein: CASSDGGHATEAFF.

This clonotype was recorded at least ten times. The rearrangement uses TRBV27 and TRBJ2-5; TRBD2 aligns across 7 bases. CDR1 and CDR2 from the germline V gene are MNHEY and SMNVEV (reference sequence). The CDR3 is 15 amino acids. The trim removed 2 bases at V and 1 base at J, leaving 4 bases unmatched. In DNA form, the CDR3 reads TGTGCCAGCAGTTTAATCGGGGGGAGCCAAGAGACCCAGTACTTC. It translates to CASSLIGGSQETQYF.

The DNA for the CDR3 is TGTGCCAGCAGCTCCCGGGCAACTAGCGGACGAAGCGAGCAGTACTTC. It yields the protein CASSSRATSGRSEQYF. The chain is built from TRBV5-6 and TRBJ2-7; 8 bases align to TRBD2. The CDR3 covers 16 residues. Trimming removed 3 bases from V and 6 bases from J; junction bases left unmatched: 14. CDR1 SGHDT and CDR2 YYEEEE come from the germline V gene.

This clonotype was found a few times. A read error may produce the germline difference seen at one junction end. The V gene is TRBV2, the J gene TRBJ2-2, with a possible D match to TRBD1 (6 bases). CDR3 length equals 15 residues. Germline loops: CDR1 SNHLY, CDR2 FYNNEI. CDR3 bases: TGTGCCAGCAGACAAGACACAGGGAACCCCGGGGAGCTGTTTTTT. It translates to CASRQDTGNPGELFF.

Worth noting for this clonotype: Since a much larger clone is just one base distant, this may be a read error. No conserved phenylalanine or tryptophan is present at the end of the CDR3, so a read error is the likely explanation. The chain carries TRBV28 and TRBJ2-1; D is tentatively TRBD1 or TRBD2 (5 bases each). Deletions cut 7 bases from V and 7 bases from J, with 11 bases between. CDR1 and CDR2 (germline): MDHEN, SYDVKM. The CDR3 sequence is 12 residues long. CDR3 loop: CASTGAGNEQFS. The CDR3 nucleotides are TGTGCCAGCACCGGGGCAGGGAATGAGCAGTTCTCC.

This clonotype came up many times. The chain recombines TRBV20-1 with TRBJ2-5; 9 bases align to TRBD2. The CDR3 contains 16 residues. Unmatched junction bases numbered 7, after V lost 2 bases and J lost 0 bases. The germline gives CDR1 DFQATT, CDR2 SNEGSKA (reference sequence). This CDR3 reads CSARTGAGGYQETQYF. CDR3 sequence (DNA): TGCAGTGCTAGAACTGGTGCGGGAGGGTACCAAGAGACCCAGTACTTC.

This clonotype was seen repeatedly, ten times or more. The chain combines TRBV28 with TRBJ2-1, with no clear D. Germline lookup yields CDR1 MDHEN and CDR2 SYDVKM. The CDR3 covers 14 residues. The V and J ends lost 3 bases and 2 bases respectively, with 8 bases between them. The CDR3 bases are TGTGCCAGCAGTTTCTTCCGCACCTACAATGAGCAGTTCTTC. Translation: CASSFFRTYNEQFF.

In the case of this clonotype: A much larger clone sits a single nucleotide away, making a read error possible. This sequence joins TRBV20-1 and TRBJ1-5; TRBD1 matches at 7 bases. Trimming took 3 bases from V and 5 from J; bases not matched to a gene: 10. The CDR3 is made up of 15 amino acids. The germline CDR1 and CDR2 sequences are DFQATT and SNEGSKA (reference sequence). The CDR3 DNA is TGCAGTGCTAGGCCAGGGGGTGGCCATGATCAGCCCCAGCATTTT. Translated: CSARPGGGHDQPQHF.